The TCR beta chain described here comes from a study of blood T cell repertoires in COVID-19. Study-wide background: Samples representing acute and convalescent COVID-19 were sourced from the United States, Italy and Spain. PBMCs, B-cell-depleted T cells, or T cells were the source of the cDNA or gDNA that made up the material.

Germline values: CDR1 KGHDR, CDR2 SFDVKD. Trimming left V 1 base short and J 6 bases short, with 11 bases between. The CDR3 is 14 amino acids. Authors' methods: It was from reference gene primer amplification that nucleated cell counts were estimated. Generated by immunoSEQ multiplex PCR, the TCRdb table keeps only in-frame clones and is missing some. From that table come the V and J calls and clone size; the DNA was used to work out D and trimming. The data show around 55,000 clones, with 75% to 95% seen just once and approximately 6.2% held by the top ten. Specimen: peripheral blood. This rearrangement joins TRBV24-1 to TRBJ1-2, with D maybe TRBD1 (6 bases). This TCR was sampled from a man in his forties or fifties with acute or convalescent COVID-19. The CDR3 region has the DNA TGTGCCACCAGTGATTTTCACAGGGTACATGGCTACACCTTC. Amino acid sequence: CATSDFHRVHGYTF.